In its sample, the clone carrying this TCR beta chain was seen once. TCRdb's table, derived via immunoSEQ multiplex PCR, lists solely in-frame clones and lacks some. The sample carries approximately 350,000 clones, 80% to 90% recorded once. Enrollees, about 18 to 100 years old, lived in approximately 24 US areas. The sample belongs to a study of blood T cell repertoires in COVID-19. Unmatched junction bases numbered 5, after V lost 4 bases and J lost 4 bases. The germline V gene has CDR1 LGHNA and CDR2 YNFKEQ. The CDR3 loop spans 15 amino acids. The receptor was derived from a man aged 18 to 30 who had recovered from COVID-19. Sequencing was carried out using PBMCs or T cells enriched from blood (not recorded which). The chain links TRBV4-2 to TRBJ1-5; 9 nucleotides line up with TRBD1. The DNA of the CDR3 is TGTGCCAGCAGCCTCGGGACAGGGCCTAATCAGCCCCAGCATTTT. As protein: CASSLGTGPNQPQHF.